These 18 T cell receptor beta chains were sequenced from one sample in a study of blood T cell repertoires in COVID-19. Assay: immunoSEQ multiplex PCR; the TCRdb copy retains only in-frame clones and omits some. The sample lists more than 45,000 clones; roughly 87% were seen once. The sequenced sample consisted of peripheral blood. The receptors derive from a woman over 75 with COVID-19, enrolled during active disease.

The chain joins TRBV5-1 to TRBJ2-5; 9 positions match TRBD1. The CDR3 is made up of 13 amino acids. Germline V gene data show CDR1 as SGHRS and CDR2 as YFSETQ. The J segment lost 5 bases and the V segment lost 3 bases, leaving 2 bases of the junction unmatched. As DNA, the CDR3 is TGCGCCAGCAGCTGGACAGGGGACGAGACCCAGTACTTC. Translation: CASSWTGDETQYF.

In DNA form, the CDR3 reads TGTGCCAGTAGTGGCCTACGGGGGAGTTTAGGTCAGCCCCAGCATTTT. Translation gives CASSGLRGSLGQPQHF. The V gene is TRBV19, the J gene TRBJ1-5; tentative D call: TRBD1 (5 bases). V lost 5 bases and J 6 bases, leaving 20 bases between the germline ends. The CDR3 spans 16 residues. Germline V gene lookup returns CDR1 LNHDA and CDR2 SQIVND (reference sequence). Full variable domain (remainder filled in from reference TRBV19 and TRBJ1-5): DGGITQSPKYLFRKEGQNVTLSCEQNLNHDAMYWYRQDPGQGLRLIYYSQIVNDFQKGDIAEGYSVSREKKESFPLTVTSAQKNPTAFYLCASSGLRGSLGQPQHFGDGTRLSIL.

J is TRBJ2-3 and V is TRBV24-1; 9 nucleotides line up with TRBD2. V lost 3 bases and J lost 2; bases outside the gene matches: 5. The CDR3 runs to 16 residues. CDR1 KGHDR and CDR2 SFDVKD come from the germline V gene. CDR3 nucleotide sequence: TGTGCCACCAGTGATGCCCAGCGGGGGGACACAGATACGCAGTATTTT. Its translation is CATSDAQRGDTDTQYF.

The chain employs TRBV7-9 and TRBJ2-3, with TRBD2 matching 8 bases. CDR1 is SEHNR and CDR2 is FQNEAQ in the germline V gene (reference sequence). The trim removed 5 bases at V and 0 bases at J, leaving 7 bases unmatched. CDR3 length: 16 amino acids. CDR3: CASSPPGLGSTDTQYF. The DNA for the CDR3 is TGTGCCAGCAGCCCCCCGGGACTAGGAAGCACAGATACGCAGTATTTT.

The CDR3 bases are TGTGCCAGCAGCGCGGGAGGGGGGGCGCCCACCGGGGAGCTGTTTTTT. This translates into CASSAGGGAPTGELFF. V is TRBV9 and J is TRBJ2-2; TRBD2 aligns across 8 bases. The V segment lost 3 bases and the J segment 4 bases; nucleotides outside the gene matches: 8. Germline V gene data show CDR1 as SGDLS and CDR2 as YYNGEE. This CDR3 has 16 residues.

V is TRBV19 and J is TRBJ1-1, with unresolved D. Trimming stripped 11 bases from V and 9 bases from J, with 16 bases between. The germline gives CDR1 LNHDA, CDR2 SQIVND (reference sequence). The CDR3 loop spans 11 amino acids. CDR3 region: CASKSSGKAFF. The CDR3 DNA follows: TGTGCCTCAAAGAGCTCCGGGAAAGCTTTCTTT. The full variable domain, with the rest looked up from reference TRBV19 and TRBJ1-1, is DGGITQSPKYLFRKEGQNVTLSCEQNLNHDAMYWYRQDPGQGLRLIYYSQIVNDFQKGDIAEGYSVSREKKESFPLTVTSAQKNPTAFYLCASKSSGKAFFGQGTRLTVV.

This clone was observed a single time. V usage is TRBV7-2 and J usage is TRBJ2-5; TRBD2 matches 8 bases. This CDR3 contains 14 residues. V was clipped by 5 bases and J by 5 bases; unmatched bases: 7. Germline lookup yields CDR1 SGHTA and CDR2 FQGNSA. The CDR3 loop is CASSQRPGGETQYF. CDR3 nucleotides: TGTGCCAGCAGCCAAAGACCGGGGGGGGAGACCCAGTACTTC.

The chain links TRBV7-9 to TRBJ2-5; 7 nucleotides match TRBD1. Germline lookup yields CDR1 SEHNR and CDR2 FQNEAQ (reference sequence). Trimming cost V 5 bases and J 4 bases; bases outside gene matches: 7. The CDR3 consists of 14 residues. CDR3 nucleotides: TGTGCCAGCAGCCCTAGGGGGCTTCGAGAGACCCAGTACTTC. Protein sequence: CASSPRGLRETQYF.

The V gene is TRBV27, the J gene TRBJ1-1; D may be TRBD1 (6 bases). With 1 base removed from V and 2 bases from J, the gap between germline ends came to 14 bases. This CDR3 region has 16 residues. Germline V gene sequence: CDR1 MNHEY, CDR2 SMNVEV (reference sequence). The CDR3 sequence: CASSLYGDKPNTEAFF. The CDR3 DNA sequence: TGTGCCAGCAGTTTATACGGGGACAAGCCTAACACTGAAGCTTTCTTT.

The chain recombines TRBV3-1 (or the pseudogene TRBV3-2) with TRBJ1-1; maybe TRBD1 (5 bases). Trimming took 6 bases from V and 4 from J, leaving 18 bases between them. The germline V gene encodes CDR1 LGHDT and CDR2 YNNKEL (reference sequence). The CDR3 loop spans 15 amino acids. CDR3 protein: CASSPMTAFVTEAFF. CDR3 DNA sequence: TGTGCCAGCAGTCCGATGACAGCGTTCGTCACTGAAGCTTTCTTT.

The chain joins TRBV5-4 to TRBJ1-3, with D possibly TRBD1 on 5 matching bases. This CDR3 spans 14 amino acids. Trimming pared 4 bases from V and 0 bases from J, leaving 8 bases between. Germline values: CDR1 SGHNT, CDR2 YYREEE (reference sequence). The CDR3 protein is CASSLQGSGNTIYF. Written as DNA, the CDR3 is TGTGCCAGCAGCCTCCAGGGCTCTGGAAACACCATATATTTT.

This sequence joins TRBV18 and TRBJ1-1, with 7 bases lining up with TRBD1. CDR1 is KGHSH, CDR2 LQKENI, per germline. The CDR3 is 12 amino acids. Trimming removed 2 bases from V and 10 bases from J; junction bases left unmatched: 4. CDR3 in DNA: TGTGCCAGCTCACCAGCAGGGGGATCAGCTTTCTTT. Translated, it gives CASSPAGGSAFF.

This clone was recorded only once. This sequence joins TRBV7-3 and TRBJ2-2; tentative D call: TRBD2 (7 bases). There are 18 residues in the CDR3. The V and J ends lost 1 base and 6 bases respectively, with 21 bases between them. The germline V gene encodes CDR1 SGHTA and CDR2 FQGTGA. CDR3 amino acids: CASSLISLRGGLPGELFF. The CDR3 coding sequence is TGTGCCAGCAGCTTAATTTCTTTAAGGGGGGGCCTCCCCGGGGAGCTGTTTTTT.

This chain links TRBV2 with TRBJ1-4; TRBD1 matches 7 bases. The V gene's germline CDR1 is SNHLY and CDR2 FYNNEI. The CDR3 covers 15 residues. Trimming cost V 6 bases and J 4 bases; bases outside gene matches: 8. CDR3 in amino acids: CASRVRDRSNEKLFF. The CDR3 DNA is TGTGCCAGCAGGGTCCGGGACAGAAGTAATGAAAAACTGTTTTTT.

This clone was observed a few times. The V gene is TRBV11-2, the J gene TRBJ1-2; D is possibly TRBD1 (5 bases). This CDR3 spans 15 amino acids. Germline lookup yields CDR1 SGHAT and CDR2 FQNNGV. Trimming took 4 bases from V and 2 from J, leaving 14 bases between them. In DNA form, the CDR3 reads TGTGCCAGCAGCTCGATCCAGGGCCCGAACTATGGCTACACCTTC. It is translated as CASSSIQGPNYGYTF. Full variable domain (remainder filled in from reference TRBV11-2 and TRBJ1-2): EAGVAQSPRYKIIEKRQSVAFWCNPISGHATLYWYQQILGQGPKLLIQFQNNGVVDDSQLPKDRFSAERLKGVDSTLKIQPAKLEDSAVYLCASSSIQGPNYGYTFGSGTRLTVV.

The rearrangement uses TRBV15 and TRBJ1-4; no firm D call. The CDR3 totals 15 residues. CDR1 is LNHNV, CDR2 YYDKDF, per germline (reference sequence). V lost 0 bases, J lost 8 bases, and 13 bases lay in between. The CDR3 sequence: CATSRDGGYGEKLFF. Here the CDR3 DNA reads TGTGCCACCAGCAGAGATGGAGGGTATGGGGAAAAACTGTTTTTT.

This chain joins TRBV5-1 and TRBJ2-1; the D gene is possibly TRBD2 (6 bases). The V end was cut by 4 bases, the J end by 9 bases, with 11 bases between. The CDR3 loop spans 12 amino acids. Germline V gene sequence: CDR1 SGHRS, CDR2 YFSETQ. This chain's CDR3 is CASSTDYGEQFF. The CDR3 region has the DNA TGCGCCAGCAGCACGGACTATGGTGAGCAGTTCTTC. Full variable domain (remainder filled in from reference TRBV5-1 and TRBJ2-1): KAGVTQTPRYLIKTRGQQVTLSCSPISGHRSVSWYQQTPGQGLQFLFEYFSETQRNKGNFPGRFSGRQFSNSRSEMNVSTLELGDSALYLCASSTDYGEQFFGPGTRLTVL.

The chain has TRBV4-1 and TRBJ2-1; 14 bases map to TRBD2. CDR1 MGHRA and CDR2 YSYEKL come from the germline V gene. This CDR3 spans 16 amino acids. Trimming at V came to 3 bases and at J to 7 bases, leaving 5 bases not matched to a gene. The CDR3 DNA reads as TGCGCCAGCAGCCACCCGGGACTAGCGGGGGTTAATGAGCAGTTCTTC. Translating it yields CASSHPGLAGVNEQFF.